These 28 T cell receptor beta chains originate from one sample sequenced in a study of T cell responses to AZD1222 COVID-19 vaccine. The repertoire was sequenced with immunoSEQ multiplex PCR; TCRdb's copy has only in-frame clones and lacks some. The sample lists about 190,000 clones, approximately 91% occurring once. This specimen was peripheral blood, taken on day 0 of AZD1222 vaccination. Source of these receptors: an adult in good health.

Here the CDR3 reads CASSLPGLAAFTDTQYF. The CDR3 DNA reads as TGTGCCAGCAGCTTGCCAGGACTAGCGGCCTTCACAGATACGCAGTATTTT. The chain joins TRBV5-4 to TRBJ2-3, with 10 bases lining up with TRBD2. J was trimmed by 2 bases and V by 1 base; bases with no gene match: 7. From germline, CDR1 is SGHNT and CDR2 YYREEE (reference sequence). This CDR3 is 17 amino acids long.

The gene calls are TRBV2 and TRBJ1-3; D remains ambiguous. Germline-derived CDR1 and CDR2 are SNHLY and FYNNEI. The ends were cut back, 4 bases at V and 0 bases at J, with 16 bases in the middle. There are 17 residues in the CDR3. The CDR3 DNA reads as TGTGCCAGCAGTGTGGAGGGAGTCTCTAGCTCTGGAAACACCATATATTTT. Translating gives CASSVEGVSSSGNTIYF. Full variable domain (outside the CDR3, taken from reference TRBV2 and TRBJ1-3): EPEVTQTPSHQVTQMGQEVILRCVPISNHLYFYWYRQILGQKVEFLVSFYNNEISEKSEIFDDQFSVERPDGSNFTLKIRSTKLEDSAMYFCASSVEGVSSSGNTIYFGEGSWLTVV.

The gene calls are TRBV3-1 (or the pseudogene TRBV3-2) and TRBJ1-4; D uncertain. V lost 0 bases and J lost 7, with 9 bases in between. CDR3 length: 14 amino acids. Germline V gene sequence: CDR1 LGHDT, CDR2 YNNKEL (reference sequence). As DNA, the CDR3 is TGTGCCAGCAGCCAAGATCTGGGTGGTGAAAAACTGTTTTTT. As protein: CASSQDLGGEKLFF.

This clone was seen only once. The chain links TRBV14 to TRBJ2-7, with 8 bases lining up with TRBD2. Trimming removed 9 bases from V and 3 bases from J; junction bases left unmatched: 16. CDR1 SGHDN and CDR2 FVKESK come from the germline V gene. The CDR3 runs 16 residues. The CDR3 here is CASIIKTGGHFYEQYF. CDR3 DNA sequence: TGTGCCAGTATAATCAAGACGGGGGGGCACTTCTACGAGCAGTACTTC.

The chain combines TRBV29-1 with TRBJ2-1; 12 nucleotides align to TRBD2. This CDR3 has 15 amino acids. The ends lost 1 base at V and 7 bases at J; junction bases unmatched: 5. Germline loops: CDR1 SQVTM, CDR2 ANQGSEA. CDR3 region: CSVEGLAGVRNEQFF. The CDR3, as DNA: TGCAGCGTTGAAGGACTAGCGGGAGTGAGGAATGAGCAGTTCTTC.

This sequence joins TRBV27 and TRBJ2-1, with 8 bases aligning to TRBD1. This CDR3 is 15 amino acids long. Germline assignment: CDR1 MNHEY and CDR2 SMNVEV (reference sequence). The V segment lost 2 bases and the J segment 7 bases; nucleotides outside the gene matches: 7. The CDR3 bases are TGTGCCAGCAGTTTACCGGACAGGGTGGGGAATGAGCAGTTCTTC. It translates to CASSLPDRVGNEQFF.

The chain has TRBV28 and TRBJ2-7; TRBD1 agrees at 9 bases. CDR3 size: 14 residues. The V and J ends lost 8 bases and 0 bases, in that order; junction bases with no gene match: 5. Germline CDR1 reads MDHEN; CDR2 reads SYDVKM. The CDR3 DNA reads as TGTGCCAGCTGCGGGACAGGGCCCTCCTACGAGCAGTACTTC. This codes for CASCGTGPSYEQYF.

The chain recombines TRBV20-1 with TRBJ1-5, with no clear D. The CDR3 contains 14 residues. CDR1 DFQATT and CDR2 SNEGSKA come from the germline V gene (reference sequence). Trimming took off 4 bases at V and 2 bases at J, with 12 bases between the two ends. The CDR3 spells CSATELYGNQPQHF. CDR3 nucleotides: TGCAGTGCTACTGAATTGTACGGCAATCAGCCCCAGCATTTT.

The chain employs TRBV6-2 or TRBV6-3 and TRBJ1-2; D perhaps matches TRBD1 (6 bases). CDR3 length equals 14 residues. The V and J ends lost 2 bases and 4 bases respectively, with 11 bases between them. Germline lookup yields CDR1 MNHEY and CDR2 SVGEGT. CDR3 loop: CASSYKQGTYGYTF. The CDR3 nucleotides are TGTGCCAGCAGTTACAAGCAGGGGACCTATGGCTACACCTTC.

The chain employs TRBV5-1 and TRBJ2-2, with D perhaps matching TRBD1 or TRBD2 (6 bases each). Germline V gene sequence: CDR1 SGHRS, CDR2 YFSETQ. Trimming removed 1 base at V and 0 bases at J, with 10 bases between. The CDR3 runs to 16 residues. The CDR3 region has the DNA TGCGCCAGCAGCTTGTGGGGGGCCGCGAACACCGGGGAGCTGTTTTTT. This sequence encodes CASSLWGAANTGELFF.

The V and J genes are TRBV15 and TRBJ1-3; D remains unclear. Germline values: CDR1 LNHNV, CDR2 YYDKDF (reference sequence). The V end was cut by 1 base, the J end by 6 bases, with 13 bases between. This CDR3 has 15 residues. CDR3 coding DNA: TGTGCCACCAGCAGAGGTGTGAGTTTATCAAACACCATATATTTT. It specifies CATSRGVSLSNTIYF.

The V call is TRBV6-5, the J call TRBJ1-1, with a weak D call TRBD1 (6 bases). Germline loops: CDR1 MNHEY, CDR2 SVGAGI. V was cut by 6 bases and J by 2 bases, with 13 bases left in between. The length of the CDR3 is 14 residues. The CDR3 DNA reads TGTGCCAGCAGGCGGGGGGCGTCTAACACTGAAGCTTTCTTT. Translated, it gives CASRRGASNTEAFF.

This chain uses TRBV10-3 with TRBJ1-1; D ambiguous. Trimming shortened V by 10 bases and J by 0 bases, and 12 bases separated the two germline ends. The germline gives CDR1 ENHRY, CDR2 SYGVKD. The CDR3 is 13 residues long. The CDR3 nucleotides read TGTGCCACCTCGTCGAACATGAACACTGAAGCTTTCTTT. It is translated as CATSSNMNTEAFF.

This chain links TRBV9 with TRBJ2-1; 10 bases map to TRBD1. The germline V gene has CDR1 SGDLS and CDR2 YYNGEE. The CDR3 runs 16 residues. With 4 bases clipped from V and 4 bases from J, the junction kept 8 bases outside the gene matches. CDR3: CASSQAGTGAYNEQFF. CDR3 DNA: TGTGCCAGCAGCCAGGCCGGGACAGGGGCTTACAATGAGCAGTTCTTC.

The chain uses TRBV11-3 and TRBJ2-3; 7 nucleotides agree with TRBD1. Germline-derived CDR1 and CDR2 are SGHNT and YENEEA. CDR3 length: 16 residues. Germline trimming cut 4 bases from V and 0 bases from J; bases unmatched to any gene: 7. The CDR3: CASSSRWGQSTDTQYF. The CDR3 DNA is TGTGCCAGCAGCTCAAGGTGGGGACAGAGCACAGATACGCAGTATTTT.

This clone showed up just a few times. Here the CDR3 DNA reads TGTGCCAGCAGCCCCTGGGGTGAGGGCTACAATGAGCAGTTCTTC. Protein: CASSPWGEGYNEQFF. The chain links TRBV7-9 to TRBJ2-1, with TRBD2 as a possible D gene (5 bases). Germline CDR1 and CDR2: SEHNR and FQNEAQ (reference sequence). V was shortened by 5 bases and J by 3 bases, with 14 bases between the two germline ends. The CDR3 is 15 amino acids. Full variable domain (outside the CDR3, taken from reference TRBV7-9 and TRBJ2-1): DTGVSQNPRHKITKRGQNVTFRCDPISEHNRLYWYRQTLGQGPEFLTYFQNEAQLEKSRLLSDRFSAERPKGSFSTLEIQRTEQGDSAMYLCASSPWGEGYNEQFFGPGTRLTVL.

A few counts support this clone. The sample carries other DNA sequences with the same CDR3. The chain couples TRBV27 to TRBJ2-7; D gene unclear. Germline-derived CDR1 and CDR2 are MNHEY and SMNVEV (reference sequence). Trimming pared 4 bases from V and 2 bases from J, leaving 3 bases between. The CDR3 contains 11 residues. CDR3 loop: CASSSTYEQYF. CDR3 in DNA: TGTGCCAGCAGTTCAACCTACGAGCAGTACTTC.

The rearrangement joins TRBV10-1 to TRBJ2-7; D is ambiguous. V lost 3 bases and J lost 5, with 11 bases in between. The CDR3 contains 13 residues. CDR1 WNHNN and CDR2 SYGVQD come from the germline V gene (reference sequence). This chain's CDR3 is CASSEKGSHEQYF. The DNA for the CDR3 is TGCGCCAGCAGTGAAAAGGGATCCCACGAGCAGTACTTC.

This sequence joins TRBV19 and TRBJ1-4; no clear D. Looked up from germline, CDR1 is LNHDA and CDR2 is SQIVND (reference sequence). V was shortened by 7 bases and J by 4 bases, with 10 bases between the two germline ends. CDR3 length: 13 amino acids. CDR3 DNA: TGTGCCAGTAAAGGGCTGAGTAATGAAAAACTGTTTTTT. Encoded protein: CASKGLSNEKLFF. Full variable domain (rest looked up from reference TRBV19 and TRBJ1-4): DGGITQSPKYLFRKEGQNVTLSCEQNLNHDAMYWYRQDPGQGLRLIYYSQIVNDFQKGDIAEGYSVSREKKESFPLTVTSAQKNPTAFYLCASKGLSNEKLFFGSGTQLSVL.

The chain has TRBV15 and TRBJ2-7; D is unresolved. The germline V gene encodes CDR1 LNHNV and CDR2 YYDKDF (reference sequence). The length of the CDR3 is 13 residues. Between the trimmed V and J ends, which lost 4 bases and 4 bases, there was a span of 11 bases. The CDR3: CATSMSRLYEQYF. CDR3 sequence (DNA): TGTGCCACCAGCATGAGCCGTCTGTACGAGCAGTACTTC.

This chain joins TRBV19 and TRBJ2-3; 9 nucleotides agree with TRBD1. Trimming took 3 bases from V and 1 from J; bases not matched to a gene: 5. CDR1 and CDR2 (germline): LNHDA, SQIVND (reference sequence). The CDR3 is made up of 16 amino acids. The CDR3 coding sequence is TGTGCCAGTAGTATGAAGACAGGGGGAGGCACAGATACGCAGTATTTT. It translates to CASSMKTGGGTDTQYF.

This sequence joins TRBV5-1 and TRBJ2-3; tentative D call: TRBD1 (5 bases). V was trimmed by 0 bases and J by 3 bases, leaving 8 bases between them. Germline V gives CDR1 SGHRS, CDR2 YFSETQ. The CDR3 is made up of 14 amino acids. The CDR3 coding sequence is TGCGCCAGCAGCTTGGAACCAGGGACAGATACGCAGTATTTT. Its protein is CASSLEPGTDTQYF.

The chain is built from TRBV4-3 and TRBJ2-3; D remains unclear. CDR3 length: 14 residues. Trimming left V 4 bases short and J 0 bases short, with 8 bases between. The germline V gene has CDR1 LGHNA and CDR2 YSLEER. The CDR3 here is CASSPDFSTDTQYF. The CDR3 nucleotides read TGCGCCAGCAGCCCCGACTTCAGCACAGATACGCAGTATTTT.

V gene TRBV5-1 combines with J gene TRBJ2-7, with TRBD2 identical over 8 bases. The length of the CDR3 is 17 residues. CDR1 and CDR2 (germline): SGHRS, YFSETQ. The ends lost 0 bases at V and 1 base at J; junction bases unmatched: 9. CDR3 residues: CASSLAPGGSTSYEQYF. The CDR3, as DNA: TGCGCCAGCAGCTTGGCCCCGGGGGGGAGCACTTCCTACGAGCAGTACTTC. The entire variable domain, with the rest obtained from reference TRBV5-1 and TRBJ2-7, is as follows: KAGVTQTPRYLIKTRGQQVTLSCSPISGHRSVSWYQQTPGQGLQFLFEYFSETQRNKGNFPGRFSGRQFSNSRSEMNVSTLELGDSALYLCASSLAPGGSTSYEQYFGPGTRLTVT.

The chain recombines TRBV27 with TRBJ1-5; D uncertain. Germline CDR1 is MNHEY and CDR2 is SMNVEV (reference sequence). V dropped 5 bases and J dropped 0 bases, with 14 bases sitting between them. This CDR3 spans 16 amino acids. The CDR3 sequence is CASSPRALSSNQPQHF. The CDR3 DNA sequence: TGTGCCAGCAGTCCCCGAGCGTTAAGTAGCAATCAGCCCCAGCATTTT.

The chain recombines TRBV6-5 with TRBJ2-7; 9 positions match TRBD1. CDR1 is MNHEY, CDR2 SVGAGI, per germline. V trimming: 8 bases; J trimming: 5 bases; junction bases outside the gene matches: 10. The length of the CDR3 is 14 residues. The CDR3 loop is CASWLRDRVNEQYF. The CDR3 DNA is TGTGCCAGCTGGTTACGGGACAGGGTCAACGAGCAGTACTTC.

The V call is TRBV7-2, the J call TRBJ2-7, with TRBD2 identical over 8 bases. V dropped 5 bases and J dropped 6; count of bases not matched to a gene: 9. The CDR3 loop spans 14 amino acids. Germline CDR1 and CDR2: SGHTA and FQGNSA. CDR3 loop: CASSQNAGGGEQYF. CDR3 coding DNA: TGTGCCAGCAGCCAAAACGCGGGGGGCGGCGAGCAGTACTTC.

V is TRBV20-1 and J is TRBJ1-2, with D uncertain. This CDR3 spans 11 amino acids. Germline V gives CDR1 DFQATT, CDR2 SNEGSKA (reference sequence). Deletions cut 3 bases from V and 4 bases from J, with 6 bases between. CDR3 coding DNA: TGCAGTGCTAGGGGTATCTATGGCTACACCTTC. This gives the protein CSARGIYGYTF.